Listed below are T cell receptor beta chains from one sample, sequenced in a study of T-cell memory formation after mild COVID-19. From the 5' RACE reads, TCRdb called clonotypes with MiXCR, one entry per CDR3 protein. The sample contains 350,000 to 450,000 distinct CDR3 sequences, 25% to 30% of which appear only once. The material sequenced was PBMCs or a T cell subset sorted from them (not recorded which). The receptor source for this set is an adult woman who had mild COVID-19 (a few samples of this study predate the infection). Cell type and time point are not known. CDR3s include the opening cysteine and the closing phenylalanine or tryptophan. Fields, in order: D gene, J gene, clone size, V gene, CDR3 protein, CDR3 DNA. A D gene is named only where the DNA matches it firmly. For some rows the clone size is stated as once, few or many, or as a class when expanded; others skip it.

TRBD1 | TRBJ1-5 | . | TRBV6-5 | CASSPDRGGNQPQHF | TGTGCCAGCAGTCCGGACAGGGGTGGCAATCAGCCCCAGCATTTT
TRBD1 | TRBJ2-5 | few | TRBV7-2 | CASSADRRETQYF | TGTGCCAGCAGCGCGGACAGGAGGGAGACCCAGTACTTC
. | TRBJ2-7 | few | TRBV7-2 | CASSSKGGGGSGYEQYF | TGTGCCAGCAGCTCCAAAGGGGGTGGCGGGAGCGGGTACGAGCAGTACTTC
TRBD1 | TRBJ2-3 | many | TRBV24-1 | CATSETGTGRTDTQYF | TGTGCCACCAGTGAAACCGGGACAGGACGCACAGATACGCAGTATTTT
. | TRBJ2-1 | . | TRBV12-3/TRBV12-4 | CASSRTPGASYNEQFF | TGTGCCAGCAGTAGGACCCCAGGGGCGTCCTACAATGAGCAGTTCTTC
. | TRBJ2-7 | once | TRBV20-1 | CSARRTYEQYF | TGCAGTGCTAGACGAACGTACGAGCAGTACTTC
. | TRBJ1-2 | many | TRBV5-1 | CASSPGQLLTSYGYTF | TGCGCCAGCAGCCCCGGACAGCTACTTACTTCCTATGGCTACACCTTC
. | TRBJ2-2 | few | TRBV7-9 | CASSFGGPNTGELFF | TGTGCCAGCAGCTTCGGCGGACCGAACACCGGGGAGCTGTTTTTT
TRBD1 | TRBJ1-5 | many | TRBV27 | CASRLTGTGGSQPQHF | TGTGCCAGCAGACTGACCGGGACAGGGGGATCACAGCCCCAGCATTTT
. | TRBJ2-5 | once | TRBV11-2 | CASSLGRVTSPDQETQYF | TGTGCCAGCAGCTTGGGTAGGGTGACTTCACCGGACCAAGAGACCCAGTACTTC
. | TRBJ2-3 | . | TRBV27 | CASSLSPLDTQYF | TGTGCCAGCAGTTTATCTCCCTTGGATACGCAGTATTTT
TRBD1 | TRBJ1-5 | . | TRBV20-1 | CSAYTGGSGNQPQHF | TGCAGTGCTTATACAGGGGGCTCGGGCAATCAGCCCCAGCATTTT
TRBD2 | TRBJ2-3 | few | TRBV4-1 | CASSHGRTSVFTDTQYF | TGCGCCAGCAGCCACGGGAGGACTAGCGTTTTCACAGATACGCAGTATTTT
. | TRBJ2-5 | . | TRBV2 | CASSEWETQYF | TGTGCCAGCAGTGAATGGGAGACCCAGTACTTC
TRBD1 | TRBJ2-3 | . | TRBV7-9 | CASSPGTVGDTQYF | TGTGCCAGCAGCCCTGGGACAGTAGGAGATACGCAGTATTTT
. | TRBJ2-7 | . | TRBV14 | CASSQVRRHEQYF | TGTGCCAGCAGCCAAGTGCGCCGCCACGAGCAGTACTTC
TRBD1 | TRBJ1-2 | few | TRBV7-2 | CASSSRQGYGYTF | TGTGCCAGCAGCTCCCGACAGGGGTATGGCTACACCTTC
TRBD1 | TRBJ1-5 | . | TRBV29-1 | CSPPGQTEYSNQPQHF | TGCAGTCCCCCGGGACAGACGGAATATAGCAATCAGCCCCAGCATTTT
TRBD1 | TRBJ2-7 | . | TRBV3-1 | CASSQGVDRGREQYF | TGTGCCAGCAGCCAAGGTGTGGATAGGGGGCGAGAGCAGTACTTC
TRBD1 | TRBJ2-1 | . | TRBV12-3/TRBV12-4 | CASSPGTGGSYNEQFF | TGTGCCAGCAGCCCCGGGACAGGTGGTTCCTACAATGAGCAGTTCTTC
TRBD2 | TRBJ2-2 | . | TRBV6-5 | CASSYGGLAGNTGELFF | TGTGCCAGCAGTTACGGTGGACTAGCGGGGAACACCGGGGAGCTGTTTTTT
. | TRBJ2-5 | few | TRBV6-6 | CASSRLAWETQYF | TGTGCCAGCAGCCGTCTAGCGTGGGAGACCCAGTACTTC
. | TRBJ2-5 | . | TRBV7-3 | CASSPFPRETQYF | TGTGCCAGCAGCCCGTTTCCGAGGGAGACCCAGTACTTC
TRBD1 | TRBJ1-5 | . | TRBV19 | CACSRQGGFSNQPQHF | TGTGCCTGTAGTAGGCAGGGGGGATTTAGCAATCAGCCCCAGCATTTT
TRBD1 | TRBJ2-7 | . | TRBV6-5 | CASSYRPGQGSYEQYF | TGTGCCAGCAGTTACCGTCCGGGACAGGGTTCCTACGAGCAGTACTTC
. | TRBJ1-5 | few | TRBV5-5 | CASSPGTSSNQPQHF | TGTGCCAGCAGCCCCGGGACATCGAGCAATCAGCCCCAGCATTTT
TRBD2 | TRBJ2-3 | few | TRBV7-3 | CASSLGTSIPDTDTQYF | TGTGCCAGCAGCCTTGGGACTAGTATTCCGGACACAGATACGCAGTATTTT
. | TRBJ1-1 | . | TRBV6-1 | CASSLYSRMNTEAFF | TGTGCCAGCAGCCTGTACAGCCGTATGAACACTGAAGCTTTCTTT
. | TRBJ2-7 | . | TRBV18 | CASSPSGLEQYF | TGTGCCAGCTCACCCTCGGGGCTCGAGCAGTACTTC
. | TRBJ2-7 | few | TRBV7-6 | CASSLALGPGYEQYF | TGTGCCAGCAGCTTAGCGCTAGGACCCGGTTACGAGCAGTACTTC
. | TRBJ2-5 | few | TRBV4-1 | CASSQDSYQETQYF | TGCGCCAGCAGCCAAGACAGCTATCAAGAGACCCAGTACTTC
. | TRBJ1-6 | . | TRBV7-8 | CASSFDGSPLHF | TGTGCCAGCAGCTTCGACGGTTCACCCCTCCACTTT
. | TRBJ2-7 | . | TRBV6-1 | CASSGRRGSEQYF | TGTGCCAGCAGTGGCCGACGGGGGTCCGAGCAGTACTTC
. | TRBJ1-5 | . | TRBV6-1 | CASSELLGYGGAVHNQPQHF | TGTGCCAGCAGTGAGTTGTTGGGGTACGGGGGCGCGGTCCACAATCAGCCCCAGCATTTT
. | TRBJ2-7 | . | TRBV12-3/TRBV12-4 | CASSGPRTLGYEQYF | TGTGCCAGCAGCGGACCCCGGACACTCGGCTACGAGCAGTACTTC
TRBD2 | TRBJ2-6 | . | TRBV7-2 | CASSDVLLAGVISGANVLTF | TGTGCCAGCAGCGACGTTCTTCTAGCGGGAGTCATCTCTGGGGCCAACGTCCTGACTTTC
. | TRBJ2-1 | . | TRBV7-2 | CASRARTGNEQFF | TGTGCCAGCAGGGCCAGGACGGGAAATGAGCAGTTCTTC
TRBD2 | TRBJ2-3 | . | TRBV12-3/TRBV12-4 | CASRRSGEFASTQYF | TGTGCCAGCAGGCGTAGCGGGGAGTTTGCTTCTACGCAGTATTTT
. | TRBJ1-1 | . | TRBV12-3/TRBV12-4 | CASSFEDTEAFF | TGTGCCAGCAGTTTCGAGGACACTGAAGCTTTCTTT
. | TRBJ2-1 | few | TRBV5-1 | CASSLGYPSEQFF | TGCGCCAGCAGCTTGGGTTATCCCTCTGAGCAGTTCTTC
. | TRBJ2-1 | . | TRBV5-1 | CASSVSEANEQFF | TGCGCCAGCTCAGTGTCTGAGGCCAATGAGCAGTTCTTC
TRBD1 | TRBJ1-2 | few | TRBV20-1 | CSPLGRDRYNYGYTF | TGCAGTCCGCTAGGCCGGGACAGATATAACTATGGCTACACCTTC
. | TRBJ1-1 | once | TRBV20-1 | CSTQRGLNTEAFF | TGCAGTACGCAGAGAGGACTGAACACTGAAGCTTTCTTT
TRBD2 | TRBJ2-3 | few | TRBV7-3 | CASSLMGLAGSTDTQYF | TGTGCCAGCAGCTTAATGGGACTAGCGGGAAGCACAGATACGCAGTATTTT
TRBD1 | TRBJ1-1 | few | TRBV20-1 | CSARLTGANTEAFF | TGCAGTGCTAGGTTAACAGGGGCGAACACTGAAGCTTTCTTT
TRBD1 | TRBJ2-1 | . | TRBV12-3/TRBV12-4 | CASSRDRVDEQFF | TGTGCCAGCAGTCGGGACAGGGTCGATGAGCAGTTCTTC
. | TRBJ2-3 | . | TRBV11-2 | CASSSQGPTTNTQYF | TGTGCCAGCAGCTCCCAGGGACCCACTACCAATACGCAGTATTTT
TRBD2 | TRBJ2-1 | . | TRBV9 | CASSASGGTYNEQFF | TGTGCCAGCAGCGCCAGCGGGGGTACATACAATGAGCAGTTCTTC
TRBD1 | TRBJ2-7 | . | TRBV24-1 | CATSDRTGTGGDEQYF | TGTGCCACCAGTGACCGCACCGGGACAGGCGGCGACGAGCAGTACTTC
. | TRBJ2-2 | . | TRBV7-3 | CASSIQGGVTGELFF | TGTGCCAGCAGCATACAGGGCGGTGTCACCGGGGAGCTGTTTTTT
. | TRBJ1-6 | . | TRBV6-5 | CASRLDDSYNSPLHF | TGTGCCAGCAGGCTAGATGACTCCTATAATTCACCCCTCCACTTT
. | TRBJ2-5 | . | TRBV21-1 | CASSIDRGGETQYF | TGTGCCAGCAGCATAGACAGGGGGGGAGAGACCCAGTACTTC
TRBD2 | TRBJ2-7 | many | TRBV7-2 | CASRKASGYEQYF | TGTGCCAGCCGTAAGGCTAGCGGCTACGAGCAGTACTTC
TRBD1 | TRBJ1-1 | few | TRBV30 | CAWSTGGTSVIF | TGTGCCTGGAGTACAGGGGGGACATCTGTCATCTTT
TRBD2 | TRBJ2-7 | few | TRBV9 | CASSPRLAGNSYEQYF | TGTGCCAGCAGCCCTCGACTAGCGGGCAACTCCTACGAGCAGTACTTC
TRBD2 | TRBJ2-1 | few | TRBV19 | CASSKLASGGYNEQFF | TGTGCCAGTAGTAAGTTGGCTAGCGGGGGCTACAATGAGCAGTTCTTC